These T cell receptor beta chains were read from a single sample in a study of regulatory T cells in long-lasting Graves disease. TCRdb reprocessed the multiplex PCR reads with MiXCR, giving one entry per CDR3 protein. The sample lists 500,000 or so distinct CDR3 sequences, roughly 15% occurring once. The sample also formed part of further work on T cells in Graves' hyperthyroidism and ophthalmopathy.

This material consisted of peripheral blood mononuclear cells (PBMCs), taken at new diagnosis, from a patient treated with antithyroid drugs. The receptors derive from a woman aged 40 to 65 with Graves disease. The CDR3 runs from the conserved cysteine through the conserved F or W. D genes are given only for firm matches. Not all rows give a size; the values are once, few, many and, for expanded clones, a class.

>TRBV3-1|TRBJ1-3|NA|many
TGTGCCAGCAGCCAAGATTTCGGACTTACCTCTGGAAACACCATATATTTT
CASSQDFGLTSGNTIYF
>TRBV6-2/TRBV6-3|TRBJ2-1|NA|many
TGTGCCAGCAGTAAGGAAAGCTCCTACAATGAGCAGTTCTTC
CASSKESSYNEQFF
>TRBV28|TRBJ2-7|TRBD1|NA
TGTGCCAGCAGTTATATCCCAGGGGGCTACTACGAGCAGTACTTC
CASSYIPGGYYEQYF
>TRBV28|TRBJ2-3|TRBD2|many
TGTGCCAGCAGTTTTGGCGGGGGGCCCCTTGGTACGCAGTATTTT
CASSFGGGPLGTQYF
>TRBV20-1|TRBJ2-7|NA|many
TGCAGTGCTTCCTCCCCTACGATGGAGCAGTACTTC
CSASSPTMEQYF
>TRBV12-3/TRBV12-4|TRBJ1-5|NA|many
TGTGCCAGCAGCTTTCAGATAAGCAATCAGCCCCAGCATTTT
CASSFQISNQPQHF
>TRBV5-1|TRBJ1-5|TRBD1|few
TGCGCCAGCAGCTTGGGGCTCGGGACAGAGAATCAGCCCCAGCATTTT
CASSLGLGTENQPQHF
>TRBV6-2/TRBV6-3|TRBJ2-5|TRBD2|many
TGTGCCAGCAGTTCTAGCGGGGGGACCCAAGAGACCCAGTACTTC
CASSSSGGTQETQYF
>TRBV4-1|TRBJ1-6|NA|few
TGCGCCAGCAGCCAAGGACTGACACCCCTCCACTTT
CASSQGLTPLHF
>TRBV10-3|TRBJ1-6|NA|NA
TGTGCCATCAGTGAGAATCTTGAATTGGGCCTATCACCCCTCCACTTT
CAISENLELGLSPLHF
>TRBV5-1|TRBJ1-6|NA|NA
TGCGCCAGCAGCTTGGCAGAAGGGAATTCACCCCTCCACTTT
CASSLAEGNSPLHF
>TRBV6-1|TRBJ1-5|NA|many
TGTGCCAGCAGTGTTGGAGTCCAGCCCCAGCATTTT
CASSVGVQPQHF
>TRBV7-8|TRBJ1-2|NA|NA
TGTGCCAGCAGACAGGACGGCATGAATGGCCACACCTTC
CASRQDGMNGHTF
>TRBV14|TRBJ2-5|TRBD2|few
TGTGCCGGTAGAGCGGGGTCCCAAGAGACCCAGTACTTC
CAGRAGSQETQYF
>TRBV3-1|TRBJ1-4|NA|few
TGTGCCAGCAGCCAAGATCTAGAAGCAACTAATGAAAAACTGTTTTTT
CASSQDLEATNEKLFF
>TRBV3-1|TRBJ1-3|TRBD1|many
TGTGCCAGCAGCCGGGGACAGGGGAAAGGAAACACCATATATTTT
CASSRGQGKGNTIYF
>TRBV7-2|TRBJ1-3|NA|NA
TGTGCCAGCAGCCCCGGGACAAACTCTGGAAACACCATATATTTT
CASSPGTNSGNTIYF
>TRBV20-1|TRBJ1-3|NA|many
TGCAGTGCTAGAGTCTCTGGAAACACCATATATTTT
CSARVSGNTIYF
>TRBV7-9|TRBJ1-2|TRBD1|many
TGTGCCAGCACCCGGACAGGGGGCAACTATGGCTACACCTTC
CASTRTGGNYGYTF
>TRBV13|TRBJ1-1|NA|many
TGTGCCAGCAGCTTAGGGACGGCGGGGGGGAAACTTGAAGCTTTCTTT
CASSLGTAGGKLEAFF
>TRBV4-1|TRBJ1-2|NA|few
TGCGCCAGCAGCAGCGACAGGTCCCTAAGTGGTGGCTACACCTTC
CASSSDRSLSGGYTF
>TRBV11-2|TRBJ2-7|TRBD1|many
TGTGCCAGCAGCTTAGGGACAGGGGTGGTCGAGCAGTACTTC
CASSLGTGVVEQYF
>TRBV2|TRBJ1-5|NA|many
TGTGCCAGCAGTGAGGGGGGATTCACCAATCAGCCCCAGCATTTT
CASSEGGFTNQPQHF
>TRBV6-1|TRBJ1-5|NA|NA
TGTGCCAGCAAGCGCCCGGGGCATCAGCCCCAGCATTTT
CASKRPGHQPQHF
>TRBV29-1|TRBJ1-1|NA|few
TGCAGCGTAGCCGGGTCACCCGGCCCTGAAGCTTTCTTT
CSVAGSPGPEAFF
>TRBV12-3/TRBV12-4|TRBJ1-2|NA|many
TGTGCCAGCAGTTTAGACATTGGGGGAGGCTACACCTTC
CASSLDIGGGYTF
>TRBV3-1|TRBJ1-4|TRBD1|many
TGTGCCAGCAGCCAAGTCGGGGGGACAGTAGGGGAAAAACTGTTTTTT
CASSQVGGTVGEKLFF
>TRBV9|TRBJ2-5|NA|many
TGTGCCAGCAGCGTCTACGGGGGAAGCGAGACCCAGTACTTC
CASSVYGGSETQYF
>TRBV20-1|TRBJ2-3|TRBD2|NA
TGCAGTGCTAGAGTGGGACTAGCGGGTGGGTCCTCTGTGAGTGATACGCAGTATTTT
CSARVGLAGGSSVSDTQYF
>TRBV28|TRBJ2-1|NA|many
TGTGCCAGCAATCTTTTAGGAGGGAATGAGCAGTTCTTC
CASNLLGGNEQFF
>TRBV6-5|TRBJ1-6|NA|many
TGTGCCAGCAGTTACGGCTGGACTTCACCCCTCCACTTT
CASSYGWTSPLHF
>TRBV5-1|TRBJ2-3|NA|many
TGCGCCAGCAGCCTCGGGACTGTCGGGGGTTGGCCAGATACGCAGTATTTT
CASSLGTVGGWPDTQYF
>TRBV5-8|TRBJ2-6|NA|NA
TGTGCCAGCAGCTATCCTACTGGGGCCAACGTCCTGACTTTC
CASSYPTGANVLTF
>TRBV19|TRBJ1-1|NA|few
TGTGCCAGTAGTATAGGCGAGGGGTTGGACACTGAAGCTTTCTTT
CASSIGEGLDTEAFF
>TRBV5-1|TRBJ1-2|NA|many
TGCGCCAGCAGCACGCCTCAAGGAGAAGGCTACACCTTC
CASSTPQGEGYTF
>TRBV27|TRBJ2-1|TRBD1|many
TGTGCCAGCAGGCCGACCGGGACAGGGGGTGAAAATGAGCAGTTCTTC
CASRPTGTGGENEQFF
>TRBV28|TRBJ2-7|NA|many
TGTGCCAGCAGAGCGACTGATTACGAGCAGTACTTC
CASRATDYEQYF
>TRBV5-1|TRBJ1-2|TRBD1|many
TGCGCCAGCAGCCCGCCGGGACAGGAGCGTTATGGCTACACCTTC
CASSPPGQERYGYTF
>TRBV5-1|TRBJ2-3|TRBD2|many
TGCGCCAGCAGCTTGTGGGGGGACTACGACGCAGATACGCAGTATTTT
CASSLWGDYDADTQYF
>TRBV18|TRBJ1-2|NA|many
TGTGCCAGCTCACCGGTGGGAAGGGGCTATGGCTACACCTTC
CASSPVGRGYGYTF
>TRBV7-8|TRBJ1-1|TRBD1|many
TGTGCCAGCAAGAACAGGGGAGGGAACACTGAAGCTTTCTTT
CASKNRGGNTEAFF
>TRBV12-3/TRBV12-4|TRBJ1-2|NA|many
TGTGCCAGCAGTCGGACGAGTAGCCCTAACTATGGCTACACCTTC
CASSRTSSPNYGYTF
>TRBV11-2|TRBJ2-5|NA|few
TGTGCCAGCAGCTTAGTCGGGGGGCCCCTCCAAGGGGCCCAGTACTTC
CASSLVGGPLQGAQYF
>TRBV30|TRBJ2-5|NA|NA
TGTGCCTGGAGTCGCCTTGTGGCCCACCGGGAGACCCAGTACTTC
CAWSRLVAHRETQYF
>TRBV9|TRBJ2-2|NA|NA
TGTGCCAGCCTCGGGGACACCGGGGAGCTGTTTTTT
CASLGDTGELFF
>TRBV28|TRBJ1-2|NA|many
TGTGCCAGCAGCCCTCAGGGGACTGGTAACTATGGCTACACCTTC
CASSPQGTGNYGYTF
>TRBV11-2|TRBJ2-4|TRBD1|NA
TGTGCCAGCAGCCTCGGACAGGGGACAAACATTCAGTACTTC
CASSLGQGTNIQYF
>TRBV18|TRBJ1-4|NA|many
TGTGCCAGCTCACCAAGGGACACTGCAACTAATGAAAAACTGTTTTTT
CASSPRDTATNEKLFF
>TRBV15|TRBJ1-2|NA|many
TGTGCCACCAGCAGAGAGGGGGGGACACTTGGCTACACCTTC
CATSREGGTLGYTF
>TRBV20-1|TRBJ2-5|TRBD2|NA
TGCAGTGCTCTAGATCTGCTAGCGGGGAATGTGGAGACCCAGTACTTC
CSALDLLAGNVETQYF
>TRBV28|TRBJ1-1|NA|many
TGTGCCAGCACCTCGCTTGGTTTGTTCGAAGCTTTCTTT
CASTSLGLFEAFF